The 16 T cell receptor beta chains in this list originate from one sample, sequenced in a study of molecular identifiers for immune sequencing clone quantification. Each CDR3 protein is one row after TCRdb ran MiXCR on the PCR reads. The sample consists of some 100,000 distinct CDR3 sequences, roughly 38% of them appearing once. The sample taken for sequencing was naive CD8+ T cells from blood, with Jurkat cell RNA spiked in. This sample's subset: FACS-sorted CD8+CD4-CCR7+CD45RA+ naive T cells. The receptors stem from a human donor in good health. Some libraries in this study had Jurkat cell RNA spiked in.

This clonotype was recorded a few times. The CDR3 DNA follows: TGTGCCAGCAGCCAAGAATCGGGCAGTACCTACGAGCAGTACTTC. This translates into CASSQESGSTYEQYF. The chain employs TRBV4-2 and TRBJ2-7; D gene unclear. The CDR3 sequence is 15 residues long. Trimming removed 0 bases from V and 2 bases from J, with 11 bases in between. The germline CDR1 and CDR2 sequences are LGHNA and YNFKEQ.

This clonotype was detected many times. The CDR3 region is CSVEFLGGGYTF. Written as DNA, the CDR3 is TGCAGCGTTGAATTTCTAGGGGGAGGCTACACCTTC. The genes are TRBV29-1 and TRBJ1-2; D perhaps matches TRBD1 (6 bases). V was pared by 2 bases and J by 8 bases, with 12 bases between. This CDR3 is 12 amino acids long. Germline CDR1 is SQVTM and CDR2 is ANQGSEA. The full variable domain, its missing parts supplied by reference TRBV29-1 and TRBJ1-2, is SAVISQKPSRDICQRGTSLTIQCQVDSQVTMMFWYRQQPGQSLTLIATANQGSEATYESGFVIDKFPISRPNLTFSTLTVSNMSPEDSSIYLCSVEFLGGGYTFGSGTRLTVV.

Of note for this clonotype: A much larger clone differs from this one at a single base, so this may be a read error. The J gene is TRBJ2-2, the V gene TRBV29-1, with D perhaps matching TRBD2 (5 bases). This CDR3 comprises 13 residues. In germline, CDR1 is SQVTM, CDR2 ANQGSEA. The CDR3 loop reads CSVPTVITGVLFF. The CDR3 region has the DNA TGCAGCGTTCCCACAGTTATCACCGGGGTGCTGTTTTTT.

As concerns this clonotype: At one end the junction does not follow the germline gene, possibly because of a read error. As DNA, the CDR3 is TGTGCCAGCTCACCTCAAGACAGGGTGGTTGGCACAGATACGCTGTATTTT. This sequence encodes CASSPQDRVVGTDTLYF. The J gene is TRBJ2-3, the V gene TRBV18; 7 nucleotides line up with TRBD1. Germline-derived CDR1 and CDR2 are KGHSH and LQKENI. This CDR3 has 17 residues.

The chain has TRBV4-3 and TRBJ2-2, with 9 bases identical to TRBD2. The length of the CDR3 is 18 residues. Losses at the gene ends were 0 bases for V and 4 bases for J; bases not matched to a gene: 9. Per germline, CDR1 LGHNA and CDR2 YSLEER. The CDR3 region is CASSQDLWTSVGTGELFF. In DNA form, the CDR3 reads TGCGCCAGCAGCCAAGATTTGTGGACTAGCGTGGGCACCGGGGAGCTGTTTTTT.

This clonotype has just a few counts. The J gene is TRBJ2-7, the V gene TRBV12-3 or TRBV12-4; D unresolved. CDR3 length: 12 residues. V lost 5 bases, J lost 2 bases, and 7 bases lay in between. The CDR3 sequence is CASSETTYEQYF. The DNA for the CDR3 is TGTGCCAGCAGTGAGACAACCTACGAGCAGTACTTC.

This clonotype has ten or more counts. Germline and junction disagree at one end, which may indicate a read error. This chain uses TRBV7-7 with TRBJ2-3; the D gene could be TRBD1 or TRBD2 (5 bases each). The CDR3 length is 15 residues. Germline CDR1 SSHAT, CDR2 FNYEAQ (reference sequence). The CDR3 loop is CASSWGRYSTDTQYF. CDR3 coding DNA: TGTGCTAGCAGCTGGGGACGGTATAGCACAGATACGCAGTATTTT.

This clonotype has at least ten counts. V is TRBV4-3 and J is TRBJ1-6; D is ambiguous. Germline CDR1 reads LGHNA; CDR2 reads YSLEER. Trimming shortened V by 1 base and J by 10 bases, and 17 bases separated the two germline ends. This CDR3 is built from 16 residues. This CDR3 is CASSQASLPGGSPLHF. Here the CDR3 DNA reads TGCGCCAGCAGCCAAGCGTCTTTGCCCGGTGGCTCACCCCTCCACTTT.

This clonotype was recorded at least ten times. This sequence joins TRBV29-1 and TRBJ2-3; 7 positions agree with TRBD1. This CDR3 region has 13 residues. Trimming removed 7 bases from V and 0 bases from J; junction bases left unmatched: 4. Germline values: CDR1 SQVTM, CDR2 ANQGSEA. The CDR3 DNA follows: TGCAGCGATGGACAGGTTAGCACAGATACGCAGTATTTT. Translated, it gives CSDGQVSTDTQYF.

This clonotype was counted a few times. The rearrangement joins TRBV6-2 or TRBV6-3 to TRBJ2-3; D is ambiguous. V lost 6 bases and J 0 bases, leaving 19 bases between the germline ends. Germline V gene sequence: CDR1 MNHEY, CDR2 SVGEGT. The CDR3 sequence is 17 residues long. The CDR3 coding sequence is TGTGCCAGCAGCTTCCACCCCGGCATTTCTAGCACAGATACGCAGTATTTT. It codes for CASSFHPGISSTDTQYF.

In its sample, this clonotype was seen a few times. J is TRBJ2-5 and V is TRBV2; possibly TRBD1 or TRBD2 for D (5 bases each). The CDR3 totals 15 residues. Germline V gene lookup returns CDR1 SNHLY and CDR2 FYNNEI. Trimming removed 6 bases from V and 4 bases from J, with 18 bases in between. The CDR3 sequence: CASSAGTNPRETQYF. The CDR3 bases are TGTGCCAGCAGCGCAGGGACCAACCCCCGAGAGACCCAGTACTTC.

Comments on this clonotype: Since the CDR3 does not end with the conserved phenylalanine or tryptophan, this likely comes from a read error. This sequence joins TRBV12-3 or TRBV12-4 and TRBJ2-1; unclear D gene. This CDR3 spans 11 amino acids. The V gene lost 8 bases and the J gene lost 9 bases, with 11 bases spanning the gap. Here the CDR3 reads CASCGLGEQFI. The CDR3 nucleotides read TGTGCCAGCTGTGGGCTCGGTGAGCAGTTCATC.

The chain uses TRBV12-3 or TRBV12-4 and TRBJ1-2, with D perhaps matching TRBD1 (6 bases). The CDR3 contains 13 residues. The V gene lost 5 bases and the J gene lost 4 bases, with 11 bases spanning the gap. The DNA for the CDR3 is TGTGCCAGCAGTGGGGAGACAGGCTATGGCTACACCTTC. Residues: CASSGETGYGYTF.

This clonotype is a singleton in its sample. As the CDR3 is not closed by the conserved phenylalanine or tryptophan, this likely results from a read error. This chain links TRBV27 with TRBJ2-7; possible D gene TRBD1, 5 bases. Germline V gene data show CDR1 as MNHEY and CDR2 as SMNVEV (reference sequence). V was cut by 5 bases and J by 2 bases, with 16 bases left in between. This CDR3 is built from 15 residues. CDR3 residues: CASSTTGANAYEQYY. The CDR3 DNA is TGTGCCAGCAGTACAACAGGTGCCAATGCCTACGAGCAGTACTAC.

V is TRBV28 and J is TRBJ1-5, with D possibly TRBD1 on 5 matching bases. V was pared by 7 bases and J by 7 bases, with 14 bases between. The CDR3 loop spans 13 amino acids. Per germline, CDR1 MDHEN and CDR2 SYDVKM. The CDR3 DNA follows: TGTGCCAGCAACAGTATTAGGGGACAGCCCCAGCATTTT. This translates into CASNSIRGQPQHF. Filled out from reference TRBV28 and TRBJ1-5, the complete variable domain reads DVKVTQSSRYLVKRTGEKVFLECVQDMDHENMFWYRQDPGLGLRLIYFSYDVKMKEKGDIPEGYSVSREKKERFSLILESASTNQTSMYLCASNSIRGQPQHFGDGTRLSIL.

This clonotype was detected a few times. The chain has TRBV7-9 and TRBJ2-7; D not resolved. There are 10 residues in the CDR3. The V gene lost 6 bases and the J gene lost 7 bases, with 7 bases spanning the gap. CDR1 and CDR2 from the germline V gene are SEHNR and FQNEAQ (reference sequence). CDR3 in DNA: TGTGCCAGCAGAACATGGGAGCAGTACTTC. Amino acids: CASRTWEQYF. The entire variable domain, with the rest obtained from reference TRBV7-9 and TRBJ2-7, is as follows: DTGVSQNPRHKITKRGQNVTFRCDPISEHNRLYWYRQTLGQGPEFLTYFQNEAQLEKSRLLSDRFSAERPKGSFSTLEIQRTEQGDSAMYLCASRTWEQYFGPGTRLTVT.